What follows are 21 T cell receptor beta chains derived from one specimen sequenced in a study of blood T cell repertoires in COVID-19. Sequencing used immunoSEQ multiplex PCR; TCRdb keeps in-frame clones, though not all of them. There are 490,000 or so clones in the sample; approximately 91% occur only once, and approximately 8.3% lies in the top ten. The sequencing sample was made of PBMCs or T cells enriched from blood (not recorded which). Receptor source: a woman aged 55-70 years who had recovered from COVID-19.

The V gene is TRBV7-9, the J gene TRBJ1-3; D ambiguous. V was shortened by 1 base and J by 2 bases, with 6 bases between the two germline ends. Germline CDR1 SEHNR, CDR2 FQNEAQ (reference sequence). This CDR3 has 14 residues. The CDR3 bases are TGTGCCAGCAGCTTAGTGACACCTGGAAACACCATATATTTT. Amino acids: CASSLVTPGNTIYF.

CDR3 nucleotide sequence: TGTGCCAGCAGTAAAAGGGGACTCGCGAACACCGGGGAGCTGTTTTTT. As protein: CASSKRGLANTGELFF. The chain joins TRBV28 to TRBJ2-2, with D perhaps matching TRBD2 (6 bases). This CDR3 is 16 amino acids long. V was shortened by 5 bases and J by 0 bases, with 13 bases between the two germline ends. CDR1 MDHEN and CDR2 SYDVKM come from the germline V gene.

The CDR3 region is CASSLENSPGTGELFF. DNA for the CDR3: TGTGCCAGCAGCTTGGAGAATTCCCCGGGCACCGGGGAGCTGTTTTTT. The chain has TRBV5-6 and TRBJ2-2; D call uncertain. Germline V gene data show CDR1 as SGHDT and CDR2 as YYEEEE. The CDR3 has 16 amino acids. V lost 0 bases and J 4 bases, leaving 13 bases between the germline ends. The entire variable domain, with the rest obtained from reference TRBV5-6 and TRBJ2-2, is as follows: DAGVTQSPTHLIKTRGQQVTLRCSPKSGHDTVSWYQQALGQGPQFIFQYYEEEERQRGNFPDRFSGHQFPNYSSELNVNALLLGDSALYLCASSLENSPGTGELFFGEGSRLTVL.

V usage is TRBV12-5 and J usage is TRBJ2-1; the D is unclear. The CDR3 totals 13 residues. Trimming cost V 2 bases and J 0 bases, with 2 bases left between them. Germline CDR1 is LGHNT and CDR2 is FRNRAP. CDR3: CASGLYSYNEQFF. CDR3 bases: TGTGCTAGTGGTTTGTACTCCTACAATGAGCAGTTCTTC.

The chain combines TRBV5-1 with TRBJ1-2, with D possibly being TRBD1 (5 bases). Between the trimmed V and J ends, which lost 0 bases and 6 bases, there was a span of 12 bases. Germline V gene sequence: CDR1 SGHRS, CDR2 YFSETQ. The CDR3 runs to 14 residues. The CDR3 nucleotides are TGCGCCAGCAGCTTGGGACAGCCCGCAAATGGCTACACCTTC. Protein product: CASSLGQPANGYTF.

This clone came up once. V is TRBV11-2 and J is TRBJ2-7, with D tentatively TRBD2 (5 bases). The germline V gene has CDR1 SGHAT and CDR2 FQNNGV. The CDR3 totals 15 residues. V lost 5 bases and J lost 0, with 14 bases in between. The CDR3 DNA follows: TGTGCCAGCAGCCCCCGGGGAAGCGGCTCCTACGAGCAGTACGTC. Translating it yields CASSPRGSGSYEQYV.

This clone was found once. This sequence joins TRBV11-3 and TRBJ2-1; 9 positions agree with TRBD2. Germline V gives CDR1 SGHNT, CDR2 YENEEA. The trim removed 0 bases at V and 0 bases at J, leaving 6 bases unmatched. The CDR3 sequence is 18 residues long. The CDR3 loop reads CASSLDLSAGGSYNEQFF. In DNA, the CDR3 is TGTGCCAGCAGCTTAGACCTCTCAGCGGGGGGCTCCTACAATGAGCAGTTCTTC.

The CDR3 region is CATSDLSRDHHRGSSGNTIYF. The CDR3 DNA is TGTGCCACCAGTGATTTGTCGCGGGACCATCACCGGGGGAGCTCTGGAAACACCATATATTTT. The chain employs TRBV24-1 and TRBJ1-3; D is perhaps TRBD1 (5 bases). The CDR3 consists of 21 residues. The germline CDR1 and CDR2 sequences are KGHDR and SFDVKD. The germline V and J ends were trimmed by 0 bases and 0 bases, with 23 bases remaining between them.

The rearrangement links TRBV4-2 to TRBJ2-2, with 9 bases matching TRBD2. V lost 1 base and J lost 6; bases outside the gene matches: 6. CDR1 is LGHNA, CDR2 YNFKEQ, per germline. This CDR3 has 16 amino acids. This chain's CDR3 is CASSQASGVASGELFF. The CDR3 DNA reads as TGTGCCAGCAGCCAAGCTAGCGGGGTGGCGTCCGGGGAGCTGTTTTTT.

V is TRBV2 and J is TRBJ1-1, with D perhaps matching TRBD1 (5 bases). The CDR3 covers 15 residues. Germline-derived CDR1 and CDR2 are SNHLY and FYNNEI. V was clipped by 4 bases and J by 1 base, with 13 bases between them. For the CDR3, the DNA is TGTGCCAGCAGTGCTCAGGGATCGGGGAACACTGAAGCTTTCTTT. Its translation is CASSAQGSGNTEAFF.

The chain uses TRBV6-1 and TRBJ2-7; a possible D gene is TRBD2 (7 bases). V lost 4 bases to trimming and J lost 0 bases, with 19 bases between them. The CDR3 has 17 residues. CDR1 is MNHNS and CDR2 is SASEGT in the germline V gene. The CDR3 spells CASSGGRGPWSSYEQYV. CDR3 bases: TGTGCCAGCAGTGGAGGGCGGGGGCCTTGGAGCTCCTACGAGCAGTACGTC.

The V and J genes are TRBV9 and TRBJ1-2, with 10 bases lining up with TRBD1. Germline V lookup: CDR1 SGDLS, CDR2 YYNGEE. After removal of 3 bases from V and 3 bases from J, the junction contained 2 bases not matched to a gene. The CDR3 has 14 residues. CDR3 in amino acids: CASSETGGHYGYTF. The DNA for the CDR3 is TGTGCCAGCAGCGAGACAGGGGGCCACTATGGCTACACCTTC.

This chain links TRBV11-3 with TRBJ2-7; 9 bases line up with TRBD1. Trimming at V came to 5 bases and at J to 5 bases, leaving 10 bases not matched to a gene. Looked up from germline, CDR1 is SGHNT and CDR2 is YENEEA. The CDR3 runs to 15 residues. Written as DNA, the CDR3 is TGTGCCAGCAGCCTGGTCGGACAGGGGAACAACGAGCAGTACTTC. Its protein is CASSLVGQGNNEQYF.

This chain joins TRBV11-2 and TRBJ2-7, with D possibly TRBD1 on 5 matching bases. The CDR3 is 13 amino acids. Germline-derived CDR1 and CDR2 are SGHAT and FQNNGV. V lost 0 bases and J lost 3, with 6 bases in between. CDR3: CASSLDDSYEQYV. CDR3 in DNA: TGTGCCAGCAGCTTAGATGACAGCTACGAGCAGTACGTC.

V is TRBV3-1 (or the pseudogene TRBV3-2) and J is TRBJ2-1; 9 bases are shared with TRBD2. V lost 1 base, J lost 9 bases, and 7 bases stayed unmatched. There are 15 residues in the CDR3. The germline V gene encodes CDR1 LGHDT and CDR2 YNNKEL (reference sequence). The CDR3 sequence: CASSQVSGGRGEQFF. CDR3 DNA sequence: TGTGCCAGCAGCCAAGTTAGCGGGGGCCGGGGTGAGCAGTTCTTC.

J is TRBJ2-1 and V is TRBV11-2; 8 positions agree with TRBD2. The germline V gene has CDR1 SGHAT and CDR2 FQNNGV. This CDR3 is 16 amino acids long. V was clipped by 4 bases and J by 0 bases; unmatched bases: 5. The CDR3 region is CASSSLAGSSYNEQFF. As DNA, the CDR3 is TGTGCCAGCAGCTCCTTAGCGGGGAGCTCCTACAATGAGCAGTTCTTC.

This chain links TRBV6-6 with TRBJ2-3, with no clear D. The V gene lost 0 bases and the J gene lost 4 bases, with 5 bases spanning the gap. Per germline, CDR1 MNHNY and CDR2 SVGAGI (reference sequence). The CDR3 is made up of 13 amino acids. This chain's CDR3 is CASSYSIADTQYF. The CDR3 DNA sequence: TGTGCCAGCAGTTACTCTATAGCAGATACGCAGTATTTT.

CDR3 DNA sequence: TGTGCCAGCAGTAGCCTAGGGGTTAGTTCTGGCTACACCTTC. Translated, it gives CASSSLGVSSGYTF. The chain carries TRBV6-5 and TRBJ1-2; a weak D match, TRBD1 (5 bases). Trimming pared 5 bases from V and 7 bases from J, leaving 17 bases between. The CDR3 loop spans 14 amino acids. The germline CDR1 and CDR2 sequences are MNHEY and SVGAGI.

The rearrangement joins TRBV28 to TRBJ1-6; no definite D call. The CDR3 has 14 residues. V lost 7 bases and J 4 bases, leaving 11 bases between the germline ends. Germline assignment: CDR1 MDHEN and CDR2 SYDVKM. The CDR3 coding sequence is TGTGCCAGCAACCGACGGGGTTATAATTCACCCCTCCACTTT. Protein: CASNRRGYNSPLHF.

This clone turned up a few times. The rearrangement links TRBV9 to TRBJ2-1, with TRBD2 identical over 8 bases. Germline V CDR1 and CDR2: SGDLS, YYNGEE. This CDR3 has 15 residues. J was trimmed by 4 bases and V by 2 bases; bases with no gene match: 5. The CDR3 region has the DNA TGTGCCAGCAGCGTGAGTCTAGCGGGTTACAATGAGCAGTTCTTC. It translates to CASSVSLAGYNEQFF.

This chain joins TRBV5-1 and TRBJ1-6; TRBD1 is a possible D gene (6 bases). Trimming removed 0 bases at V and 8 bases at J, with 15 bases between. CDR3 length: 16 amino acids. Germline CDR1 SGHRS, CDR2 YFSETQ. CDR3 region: CASSLGIGRGHSPLHF. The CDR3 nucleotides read TGCGCCAGCAGCTTGGGTATCGGCAGGGGACATTCACCCCTCCACTTT.